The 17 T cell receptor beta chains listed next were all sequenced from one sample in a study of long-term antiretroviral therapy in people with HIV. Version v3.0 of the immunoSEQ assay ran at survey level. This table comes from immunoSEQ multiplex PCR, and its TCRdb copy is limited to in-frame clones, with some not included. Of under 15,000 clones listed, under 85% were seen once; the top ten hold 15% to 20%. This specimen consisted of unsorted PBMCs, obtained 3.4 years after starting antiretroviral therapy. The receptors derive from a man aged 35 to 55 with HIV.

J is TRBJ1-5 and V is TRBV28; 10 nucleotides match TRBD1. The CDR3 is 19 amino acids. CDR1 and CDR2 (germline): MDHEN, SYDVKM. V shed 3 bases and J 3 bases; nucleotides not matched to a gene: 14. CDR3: CASSFGIFSGTGDNQPQHF. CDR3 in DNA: TGTGCCAGCAGTTTCGGTATCTTTTCCGGGACAGGGGACAATCAGCCCCAGCATTTT.

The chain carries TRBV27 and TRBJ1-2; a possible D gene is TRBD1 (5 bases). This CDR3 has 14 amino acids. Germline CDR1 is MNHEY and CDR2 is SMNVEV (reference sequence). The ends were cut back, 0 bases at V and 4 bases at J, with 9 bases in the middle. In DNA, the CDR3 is TGTGCCAGCAGTTTATCTGCCGGGGGCTATGGCTACACCTTC. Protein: CASSLSAGGYGYTF.

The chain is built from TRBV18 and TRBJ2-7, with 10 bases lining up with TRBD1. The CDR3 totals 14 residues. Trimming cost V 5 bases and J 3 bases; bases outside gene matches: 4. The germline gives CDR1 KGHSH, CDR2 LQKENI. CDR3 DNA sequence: TGTGCCAGCTCAGCCGGGACAGGGGTCTACGAGCAGTACTTC. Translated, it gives CASSAGTGVYEQYF.

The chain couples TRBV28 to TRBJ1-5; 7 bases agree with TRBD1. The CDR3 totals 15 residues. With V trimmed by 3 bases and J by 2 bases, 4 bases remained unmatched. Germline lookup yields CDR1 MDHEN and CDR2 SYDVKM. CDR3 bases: TGTGCCAGCAGTTTGGGACAGATGGGCAATCAGCCCCAGCATTTT. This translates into CASSLGQMGNQPQHF.

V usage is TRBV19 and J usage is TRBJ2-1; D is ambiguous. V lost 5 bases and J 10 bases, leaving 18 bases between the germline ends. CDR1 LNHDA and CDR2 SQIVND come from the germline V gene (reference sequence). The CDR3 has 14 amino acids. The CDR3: CASSLKTFEYEQFF. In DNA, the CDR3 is TGTGCCAGTAGTCTCAAGACCTTCGAATACGAGCAGTTCTTC.

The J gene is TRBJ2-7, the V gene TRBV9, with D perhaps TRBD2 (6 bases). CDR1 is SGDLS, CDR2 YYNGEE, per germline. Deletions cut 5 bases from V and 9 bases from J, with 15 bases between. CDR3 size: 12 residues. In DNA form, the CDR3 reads TGTGCCAGCAGTTCGGAGGGGTGGAGGCAGTACTTC. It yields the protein CASSSEGWRQYF. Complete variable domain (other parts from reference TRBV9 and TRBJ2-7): DSGVTQTPKHLITATGQRVTLRCSPRSGDLSVYWYQQSLDQGLQFLIQYYNGEERAKGNILERFSAQQFPDLHSELNLSSLELGDSALYFCASSSEGWRQYFGPGTRLTVT.

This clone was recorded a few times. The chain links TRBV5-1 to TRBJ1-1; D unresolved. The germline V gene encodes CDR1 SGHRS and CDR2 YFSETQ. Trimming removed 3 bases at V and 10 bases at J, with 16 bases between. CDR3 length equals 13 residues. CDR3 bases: TGCGCCAGCAGCTACGGCGGGGTTCGGCCAGCTTTCTTT. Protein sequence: CASSYGGVRPAFF.

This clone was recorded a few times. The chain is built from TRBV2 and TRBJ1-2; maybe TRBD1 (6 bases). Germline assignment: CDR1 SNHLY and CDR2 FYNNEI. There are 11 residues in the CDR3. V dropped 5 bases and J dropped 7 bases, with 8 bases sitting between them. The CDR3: CASSRGVGYTF. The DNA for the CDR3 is TGTGCCAGCAGTAGGGGGGTTGGCTACACCTTC.

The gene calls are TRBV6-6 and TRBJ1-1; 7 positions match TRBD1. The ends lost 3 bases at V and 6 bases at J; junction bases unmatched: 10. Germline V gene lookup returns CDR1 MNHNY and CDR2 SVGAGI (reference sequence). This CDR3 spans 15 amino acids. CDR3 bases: TGTGCCAGCAGTTATAATCAACAGGGGAGGTCTGAAGCTTTCTTT. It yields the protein CASSYNQQGRSEAFF.

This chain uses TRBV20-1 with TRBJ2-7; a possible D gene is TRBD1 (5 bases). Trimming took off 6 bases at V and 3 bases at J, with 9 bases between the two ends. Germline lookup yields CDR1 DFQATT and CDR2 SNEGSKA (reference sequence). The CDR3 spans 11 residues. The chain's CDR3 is CSATRVYEQYF. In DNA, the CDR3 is TGCAGTGCCACCAGGGTCTACGAGCAGTACTTC.

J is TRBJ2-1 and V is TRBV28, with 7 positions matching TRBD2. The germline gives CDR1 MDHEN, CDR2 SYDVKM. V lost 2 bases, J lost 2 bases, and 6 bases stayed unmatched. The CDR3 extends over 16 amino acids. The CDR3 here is CASSLGAGVPYNEQFF. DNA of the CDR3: TGTGCCAGCAGTTTAGGGGCGGGAGTACCCTACAATGAGCAGTTCTTC.

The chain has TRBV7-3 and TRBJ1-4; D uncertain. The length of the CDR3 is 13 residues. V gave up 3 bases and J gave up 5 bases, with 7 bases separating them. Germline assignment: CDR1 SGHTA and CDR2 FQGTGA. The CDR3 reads CASSLGSNEKLFF. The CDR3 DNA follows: TGTGCCAGCAGCTTGGGTTCCAATGAAAAACTGTTTTTT.

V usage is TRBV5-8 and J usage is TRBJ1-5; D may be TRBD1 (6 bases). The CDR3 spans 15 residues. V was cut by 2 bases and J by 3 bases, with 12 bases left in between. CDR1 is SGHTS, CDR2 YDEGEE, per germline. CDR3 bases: TGTGCCAGCAGCTTAATGGGGGCCCACAATCAGCCCCAGCATTTT. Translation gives CASSLMGAHNQPQHF.

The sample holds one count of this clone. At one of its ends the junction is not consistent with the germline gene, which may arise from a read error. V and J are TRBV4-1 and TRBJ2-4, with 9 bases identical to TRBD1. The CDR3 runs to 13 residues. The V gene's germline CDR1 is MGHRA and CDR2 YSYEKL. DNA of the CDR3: TGCGCCAGCAGCCAAGATTTAGGGACAGGGTCCAACTTC. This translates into CASSQDLGTGSNF.

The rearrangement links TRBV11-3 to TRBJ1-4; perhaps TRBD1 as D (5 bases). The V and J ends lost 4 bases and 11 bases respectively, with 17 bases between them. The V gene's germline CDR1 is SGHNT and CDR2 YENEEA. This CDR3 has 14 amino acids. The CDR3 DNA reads TGTGCCAGCAGCTCCTGTTACGAGGGACGCAAACTGTTTTTT. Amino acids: CASSSCYEGRKLFF.

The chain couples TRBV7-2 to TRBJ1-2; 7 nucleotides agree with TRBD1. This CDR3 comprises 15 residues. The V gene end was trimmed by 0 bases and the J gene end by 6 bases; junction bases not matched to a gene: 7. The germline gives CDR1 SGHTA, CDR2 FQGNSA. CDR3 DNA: TGTGCCAGCAGCTTAGCGCCGGGACAGAGGCATGGCTACACCTTC. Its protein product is CASSLAPGQRHGYTF. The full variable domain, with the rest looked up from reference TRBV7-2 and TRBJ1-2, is GAGVSQSPSNKVTEKGKDVELRCDPISGHTALYWYRQSLGQGLEFLIYFQGNSAPDKSGLPSDRFSAERTGGSVSTLTIQRTQQEDSAVYLCASSLAPGQRHGYTFGSGTRLTVV.

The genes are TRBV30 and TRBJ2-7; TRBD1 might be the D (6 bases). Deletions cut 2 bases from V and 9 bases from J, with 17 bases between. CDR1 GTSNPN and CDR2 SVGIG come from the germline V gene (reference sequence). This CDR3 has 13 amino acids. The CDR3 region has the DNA TGTGCCTGGAGTCAAAAAGGTACAGGGAGGCAGTACTTC. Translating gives CAWSQKGTGRQYF.